These T cell receptor beta chains were read from a single sample in a study of blood T cell repertoires in COVID-19. This table comes from immunoSEQ multiplex PCR, and its TCRdb copy is limited to in-frame clones, with some not included. This table has roughly 100,000 clones, roughly 79% appearing once. The sample was peripheral blood. These receptor sequences come from a woman aged 70-85 years with acute or convalescent COVID-19. CDR3s include the opening cysteine and the closing phenylalanine or tryptophan. D genes are given only for firm matches. Size values are once, few and many counts, or a class for expanded clones, and some rows have none.

d_call: NA; v_call: TRBV7-9; j_call: TRBJ1-6; clone_size: NA; cdr3_aa: CASSREAGDSPLHF; cdr3_nt: TGTGCCAGCAGCCGAGAGGCAGGGGATTCACCCCTCCACTTT
d_call: TRBD2; v_call: TRBV19; j_call: TRBJ2-5; clone_size: NA; cdr3_aa: CASSTQAGGNQETQYF; cdr3_nt: TGTGCCAGTAGTACCCAAGCGGGAGGGAACCAAGAGACCCAGTACTTC
d_call: NA; v_call: TRBV28; j_call: TRBJ1-2; clone_size: once; cdr3_aa: CASSLSPGGNYGYTF; cdr3_nt: TGTGCCAGCAGTTTATCTCCGGGAGGGAACTATGGCTACACCTTC
d_call: NA; v_call: TRBV25-1; j_call: TRBJ1-2; clone_size: once; cdr3_aa: CASSPQGMDYGYTF; cdr3_nt: TGTGCCAGCAGCCCACAGGGAATGGACTATGGCTACACCTTC
d_call: TRBD2; v_call: TRBV14; j_call: TRBJ2-7; clone_size: few; cdr3_aa: CASSRAGGHYEQYF; cdr3_nt: TGTGCCAGCAGCCGAGCGGGAGGTCACTACGAGCAGTACTTC
d_call: NA; v_call: TRBV7-8; j_call: TRBJ2-7; clone_size: NA; cdr3_aa: CASSLGLVYEQYF; cdr3_nt: TGTGCCAGCAGCTTAGGGCTAGTCTACGAGCAGTACTTC
d_call: NA; v_call: TRBV30; j_call: TRBJ1-1; clone_size: NA; cdr3_aa: CAWSANRDTEAFF; cdr3_nt: TGTGCCTGGAGTGCGAACAGAGACACTGAAGCTTTCTTT
d_call: NA; v_call: TRBV29-1; j_call: TRBJ2-2; clone_size: NA; cdr3_aa: CSVDRGNTGELFF; cdr3_nt: TGCAGCGTTGACAGGGGGAACACCGGGGAGCTGTTTTTT
d_call: NA; v_call: TRBV7-8; j_call: TRBJ2-1; clone_size: NA; cdr3_aa: CASSLRGPVYNEQFF; cdr3_nt: TGTGCCAGCAGCTTACGAGGCCCGGTTTACAATGAGCAGTTCTTC
d_call: NA; v_call: TRBV28; j_call: TRBJ1-2; clone_size: NA; cdr3_aa: CASSSQGALDYGYTF; cdr3_nt: TGTGCCAGCAGTTCACAGGGAGCTCTTGACTATGGCTACACCTTC
d_call: NA; v_call: TRBV19; j_call: TRBJ2-7; clone_size: NA; cdr3_aa: CASSPLGETSYEQYF; cdr3_nt: TGTGCCAGTAGCCCACTCGGGGAAACCTCCTACGAGCAGTACTTC
d_call: TRBD1; v_call: TRBV4-3; j_call: TRBJ2-6; clone_size: NA; cdr3_aa: CASSRGTGALGGANVLTF; cdr3_nt: TGCGCCAGCAGCCGAGGGACAGGTGCCCTCGGGGGGGCCAACGTCCTGACTTTC